This T cell receptor beta chain is from a study of cytomegalovirus exposure and HLA in healthy donors. With 60 Vbeta and 13 Jbeta primers, the PCR was carried out. Some clones are missing from TCRdb's copy, which holds only in-frame ones; the method was immunoSEQ multiplex PCR. Recorded for this sample: over 100,000 clones. General study findings and limits: Follow-up analysis later connected one missense variant in DCLRE1C with trimming of TCR beta V- and J-genes.

The V segment lost 5 bases and the J segment 4 bases; nucleotides outside the gene matches: 7. Germline-derived CDR1 and CDR2 are SGHTA and FQGTGA. CDR3 length: 15 amino acids. In the case of this clone: Its antigen is currently unknown.

Sequencing was performed on PBMCs. This chain connects TRBV7-3 to TRBJ2-3; TRBD2 agrees at 9 bases. This clonotype originated in a woman between 40 and 55 years old in good health and CMV-seropositive. CDR3 in amino acids: CASSLSGSGADTQYF. For the CDR3, the DNA is TGTGCCAGCAGCCTTAGCGGGAGTGGCGCAGATACGCAGTATTTT.